This paragraph reports one T cell receptor (beta chain). The antigen is unknown. These data are taken from a study of T cell responses to AZD1222 COVID-19 vaccine. This CDR3 has 13 residues. V was trimmed by 7 bases and J by 6 bases, leaving 15 bases between them. Method: immunoSEQ multiplex PCR; TCRdb's copy keeps in-frame clones and lacks some. The sample lists 120,000 to 150,000 clones, around nine tenths occurring once. Findings of the study overall: The study identified only a handful of AZD1222 recipients as seropositive at baseline.

The input for sequencing was peripheral blood, taken on day 0 of MenACWY control vaccination. The V call is TRBV12-3 or TRBV12-4, the J call TRBJ1-2, with D possibly matching TRBD1 (5 bases). This TCR came from an adult in good health. The CDR3 DNA reads as TGTGCCAGCACCCGGAGGGGTCCTAATGGCTACACCTTC. Encoded protein: CASTRRGPNGYTF.